Each of the 23 T cell receptor beta chains below was sequenced from the same sample in a study of blood T cell repertoires in COVID-19. Assay: immunoSEQ multiplex PCR; the TCRdb copy retains only in-frame clones and omits some. The sample shows some 360,000 clones, around nine tenths of them seen only once. The sample consisted of PBMCs or T cells enriched from blood (not recorded which). These receptors all come from a woman between 25 and 40 years old who had been exposed to COVID-19.

CDR3 sequence: CASAAGGSGLLFF. CDR3 DNA sequence: TGTGCTAGTGCCGCGGGAGGGTCGGGTTTGCTGTTTTTT. The chain employs TRBV12-5 and TRBJ1-4; D is undetermined. V gave up 7 bases and J gave up 14 bases, with 20 bases separating them. The CDR3 loop spans 13 amino acids. Germline CDR1 reads LGHNT; CDR2 reads FRNRAP.

The genes are TRBV2 and TRBJ1-2; D is perhaps TRBD1 (6 bases). The germline V gene encodes CDR1 SNHLY and CDR2 FYNNEI. Trimming left V 6 bases short and J 3 bases short, with 11 bases between. The CDR3 runs to 13 residues. The CDR3 sequence is CASSVRQDYGYTF. The CDR3 nucleotides are TGTGCCAGCAGCGTTAGACAGGACTATGGCTACACCTTC. Supplemented by reference TRBV2 and TRBJ1-2, the full variable domain reads EPEVTQTPSHQVTQMGQEVILRCVPISNHLYFYWYRQILGQKVEFLVSFYNNEISEKSEIFDDQFSVERPDGSNFTLKIRSTKLEDSAMYFCASSVRQDYGYTFGSGTRLTVV.

V and J are TRBV15 and TRBJ2-7; TRBD2 aligns across 7 bases. The germline CDR1 and CDR2 sequences are LNHNV and YYDKDF (reference sequence). The CDR3 spans 16 residues. The V segment lost 1 base and the J segment 0 bases; nucleotides outside the gene matches: 6. CDR3 sequence: CATSRGLAENSYEQYF. In DNA, the CDR3 is TGTGCCACCAGCAGAGGGCTAGCGGAAAACTCCTACGAGCAGTACTTC. Supplemented by reference TRBV15 and TRBJ2-7, the full variable domain reads DAMVIQNPRYQVTQFGKPVTLSCSQTLNHNVMYWYQQKSSQAPKLLFHYYDKDFNNEADTPDNFQSRRPNTSFCFLDIRSPGLGDTAMYLCATSRGLAENSYEQYFGPGTRLTVT.

The sample holds a few counts of this clone. The chain uses TRBV18 and TRBJ1-2; 9 bases map to TRBD1. The CDR3 covers 15 residues. V shed 2 bases, J shed 5 bases, and the junction held 6 bases outside the gene matches. Germline loops: CDR1 KGHSH, CDR2 LQKENI. The CDR3 loop reads CASSPSPGTGYGYTF. For the CDR3, the DNA is TGTGCCAGCTCACCATCCCCCGGGACAGGGTATGGCTACACCTTC.

The CDR3 sequence is CASSLVPGGNTIYF. CDR3 bases: TGTGCCAGCAGTTTAGTTCCAGGTGGAAACACCATATATTTT. The gene calls are TRBV28 and TRBJ1-3; no clear D. This CDR3 is built from 14 residues. Trimming took off 2 bases at V and 3 bases at J, with 8 bases between the two ends. Germline V gene lookup returns CDR1 MDHEN and CDR2 SYDVKM.

The chain is built from TRBV13 and TRBJ1-1; D perhaps matches TRBD1 (5 bases). The CDR3 totals 11 residues. With 5 bases removed from V and 8 bases from J, the gap between germline ends came to 9 bases. Germline V gives CDR1 PRHDT, CDR2 FYEKMQ (reference sequence). The CDR3 loop is CASSRRQEAFF. For the CDR3, the DNA is TGTGCCAGCAGCCGTCGACAGGAAGCTTTCTTT.

This clone occurred once. The chain employs TRBV3-1 (or the pseudogene TRBV3-2) and TRBJ2-1, with 8 bases identical to TRBD2. Germline CDR1 and CDR2: LGHDT and YNNKEL (reference sequence). This CDR3 contains 12 residues. J gave up 6 bases and V 8 bases, and 3 bases lay outside the gene matches. The DNA of the CDR3 is TGTGCCAGCCGGACTAGCTCCAATGAGCAGTTCTTC. The encoded protein is CASRTSSNEQFF.

The gene calls are TRBV4-1 and TRBJ1-3; 7 bases agree with TRBD1. Germline assignment: CDR1 MGHRA and CDR2 YSYEKL. This CDR3 spans 19 amino acids. The V segment lost 0 bases and the J segment 0 bases; nucleotides outside the gene matches: 11. Here the CDR3 reads CASSQEAGYWTGSGNTIYF. The CDR3 DNA reads as TGCGCCAGCAGCCAAGAAGCTGGGTATTGGACAGGCTCTGGAAACACCATATATTTT.

This clone was seen just once. J is TRBJ2-3 and V is TRBV5-6; the match to TRBD1 covers 8 bases. This CDR3 contains 17 residues. Germline assignment: CDR1 SGHDT and CDR2 YYEEEE. Trimming at V came to 0 bases and at J to 0 bases, leaving 6 bases not matched to a gene. For the CDR3, the DNA is TGTGCCAGCAGCTTGGACGTACAGGGGGTGAGCACAGATACGCAGTATTTT. This encodes CASSLDVQGVSTDTQYF. The entire variable domain, with the rest obtained from reference TRBV5-6 and TRBJ2-3, is as follows: DAGVTQSPTHLIKTRGQQVTLRCSPKSGHDTVSWYQQALGQGPQFIFQYYEEEERQRGNFPDRFSGHQFPNYSSELNVNALLLGDSALYLCASSLDVQGVSTDTQYFGPGTRLTVL.

This chain joins TRBV5-1 and TRBJ1-2; maybe TRBD1 (6 bases). The V gene's germline CDR1 is SGHRS and CDR2 YFSETQ. This CDR3 contains 13 residues. The V and J ends lost 0 bases and 11 bases respectively, with 14 bases between them. CDR3 in amino acids: CASSLGGPEFYTF. CDR3 bases: TGCGCCAGCAGCTTGGGGGGGCCAGAATTTTACACCTTC.

This chain's CDR3 is CASSFYRDRGEAFF. The CDR3 nucleotides read TGTGCCAGTAGTTTCTACCGGGACAGGGGTGAAGCTTTCTTT. The rearrangement uses TRBV19 and TRBJ1-1; 10 bases are shared with TRBD1. Germline CDR1 and CDR2: LNHDA and SQIVND (reference sequence). The V gene end was trimmed by 5 bases and the J gene end by 7 bases; junction bases not matched to a gene: 7. The CDR3 spans 14 residues. The full variable domain, rest sourced from reference TRBV19 and TRBJ1-1, is DGGITQSPKYLFRKEGQNVTLSCEQNLNHDAMYWYRQDPGQGLRLIYYSQIVNDFQKGDIAEGYSVSREKKESFPLTVTSAQKNPTAFYLCASSFYRDRGEAFFGQGTRLTVV.

V and J are TRBV27 and TRBJ1-4; 7 positions agree with TRBD1. The V gene end was trimmed by 5 bases and the J gene end by 5 bases; junction bases not matched to a gene: 8. Germline CDR1 reads MNHEY; CDR2 reads SMNVEV (reference sequence). CDR3 length equals 15 residues. CDR3 in amino acids: CASSGAGGGNEKLFF. The CDR3 nucleotides read TGTGCCAGCAGTGGGGCCGGAGGGGGCAATGAAAAACTGTTTTTT. Full variable domain (missing parts from reference TRBV27 and TRBJ1-4): EAQVTQNPRYLITVTGKKLTVTCSQNMNHEYMSWYRQDPGLGLRQIYYSMNVEVTDKGDVPEGYKVSRKEKRNFPLILESPSPNQTSLYFCASSGAGGGNEKLFFGSGTQLSVL.

This clone was picked up a small number of times. The chain has TRBV5-5 and TRBJ1-5, with 9 positions matching TRBD1. V gave up 4 bases and J gave up 0 bases; unmatched junction bases: 11. The length of the CDR3 is 18 residues. Germline values: CDR1 SGHKS, CDR2 YYEKEE (reference sequence). The CDR3 coding sequence is TGTGCCAGCAGCCACCCAACAGGGGGCGGTTATAGCAATCAGCCCCAGCATTTT. It specifies CASSHPTGGGYSNQPQHF.

V and J are TRBV6-6 and TRBJ2-2; 9 bases align to TRBD1. The V gene's germline CDR1 is MNHNY and CDR2 SVGAGI (reference sequence). Trimming removed 8 bases from V and 5 bases from J; junction bases left unmatched: 6. This CDR3 is built from 14 residues. For the CDR3, the DNA is TGTGCCAGCGCTGGACAGGGGACAACCGGGGAGCTGTTTTTT. The encoded protein is CASAGQGTTGELFF.

This sequence joins TRBV28 and TRBJ1-5, with 9 bases matching TRBD1. The J segment lost 3 bases and the V segment lost 6 bases, leaving 3 bases of the junction unmatched. Germline V gene sequence: CDR1 MDHEN, CDR2 SYDVKM. This CDR3 has 14 residues. Written as DNA, the CDR3 is TGTGCCAGCAGGGGACAGGGCTACAATCAGCCCCAGCATTTT. This codes for CASRGQGYNQPQHF.

The chain recombines TRBV5-4 with TRBJ2-7; 10 bases agree with TRBD2. The V segment lost 0 bases and the J segment 5 bases; nucleotides outside the gene matches: 5. There are 15 residues in the CDR3. Germline assignment: CDR1 SGHNT and CDR2 YYREEE (reference sequence). CDR3 in amino acids: CASSLELAGSHEQYF. As DNA, the CDR3 is TGTGCCAGCAGCTTGGAACTAGCGGGATCCCACGAGCAGTACTTC.

The chain joins TRBV7-9 to TRBJ1-2; D perhaps matches TRBD1 (5 bases). Per germline, CDR1 SEHNR and CDR2 FQNEAQ (reference sequence). This CDR3 has 14 residues. The germline V and J ends were trimmed by 2 bases and 10 bases, with 17 bases remaining between them. In DNA form, the CDR3 reads TGTGCCAGCAGCTTAAACCTGGGGCAGGTCGACTACACCTTC. Translated: CASSLNLGQVDYTF.

The chain recombines TRBV19 with TRBJ1-5; 9 nucleotides line up with TRBD1. Losses at the gene ends were 6 bases for V and 5 bases for J; bases not matched to a gene: 8. There are 15 residues in the CDR3. Germline V lookup: CDR1 LNHDA, CDR2 SQIVND (reference sequence). The CDR3 DNA sequence: TGTGCCAGTAGCGTGGACAGGGGTTGGGATCAGCCCCAGCATTTT. Protein product: CASSVDRGWDQPQHF.

This chain links TRBV28 with TRBJ2-7, with 11 bases fitting TRBD2. The CDR3 has 14 residues. Per germline, CDR1 MDHEN and CDR2 SYDVKM. J gave up 9 bases and V 5 bases, and 9 bases lay outside the gene matches. CDR3 sequence reads: CASSRTSGWIRQYF. In nucleotides, the CDR3 is TGTGCCAGCAGTCGGACTAGCGGGTGGATTCGGCAGTACTTC.

The V gene is TRBV12-3 or TRBV12-4, the J gene TRBJ2-1, with no clear D. V shed 6 bases and J shed 7 bases, with 7 bases lying between them. The CDR3 length is 11 residues. The CDR3 loop reads CASREENEQFF. CDR3 nucleotide sequence: TGTGCCAGCAGAGAAGAGAATGAGCAGTTCTTC.

As for this clone: This sample includes further DNA sequences coding for the same CDR3. The rearrangement joins TRBV3-1 (or the pseudogene TRBV3-2) to TRBJ2-3; D uncertain. CDR3 length equals 13 residues. Per germline, CDR1 LGHDT and CDR2 YNNKEL (reference sequence). V was trimmed by 4 bases and J by 3 bases, leaving 8 bases between them. The CDR3 protein is CASSPPGTDTQYF. The CDR3, as DNA: TGTGCCAGCAGCCCCCCCGGGACAGATACGCAGTATTTT.

The chain has TRBV10-3 and TRBJ2-2; a weak D match, TRBD1 (6 bases). The CDR3 is 14 amino acids. Germline CDR1 reads ENHRY; CDR2 reads SYGVKD. The V gene lost 4 bases and the J gene lost 6 bases, with 12 bases spanning the gap. CDR3 coding DNA: TGTGCCATCAGTGCCAGGGGCTTGGCCGGGGAGCTGTTTTTT. Amino acids: CAISARGLAGELFF.

This sequence joins TRBV28 and TRBJ1-1; no firm D call. The CDR3 is made up of 14 amino acids. V was trimmed by 6 bases and J by 1 base, leaving 12 bases between them. Germline V gives CDR1 MDHEN, CDR2 SYDVKM. The CDR3 protein is CASSSWAENTEAFF. CDR3 nucleotides: TGTGCCAGCAGCTCCTGGGCCGAGAACACTGAAGCTTTCTTT.